This T cell receptor (beta chain) was identified in a study of cytomegalovirus exposure and HLA in healthy donors. At the level of the study: The roughly 120 validation repertoires, a later analysis reported, used the same platform as the 650 to 800 repertoires from the first cohort.

The CDR3 has 17 amino acids. Germline CDR1 reads MGHDK; CDR2 reads SYGVNS. The V gene end was trimmed by 7 bases and the J gene end by 4 bases; junction bases not matched to a gene: 15. Findings and limits, study-wide: The authors enumerated 164 TCR beta chains as linked to cytomegalovirus. The tendency of first-cohort TCR clusters to co-occur in the 110 or so validation repertoires emerged from a later analysis.

The donors were in the roughly 130-subject validation cohort; that cohort was separate from the roughly 660-subject first cohort. Concerning this clone: The antigen is not known.

TCRdb keeps only in-frame clones here, not all; method: immunoSEQ multiplex PCR. Of fewer than 85,000 clones listed, approximately 90% were seen once; the top ten hold 3.5% to 4%. The sequence was collected from a woman in her late teens or twenties in good health and CMV-seropositive. V is TRBV25-1 and J is TRBJ2-3; 9 nucleotides align to TRBD1. The sample comprised PBMCs. The chain's CDR3 is CASTAKPGQGRADTQYF. The CDR3 DNA sequence: TGTGCCAGCACAGCGAAGCCGGGACAGGGACGGGCAGATACGCAGTATTTT.